The following is a T cell receptor (beta chain) sequence with its context. Its antigen specificity is not known. The conserved phenylalanine or tryptophan normally closing the CDR3 is absent here, so this likely arose from a read error. The data were taken from a study of blood T cells in healthy people across ages (dated by TCRdb to between 2014 and 2017). In terms of the full investigation: In model experiments, roughly one uniquely barcoded TCR beta cDNA molecule per two T cells was captured by template switching. To track age-related changes in TCR beta repertoire diversity, the study relied on deep sequencing normalized with unique cDNA molecular identifiers. The donors were split into four age groups: young (average about 16 years), middle-aged (roughly 39), aged (62) and long-lived (82). Using the same blood draw, the study looked at two additional independent replicas of 1 million unique cDNA reads for two donors, one aged 18 to 30 and the other aged 80 or older. To avoid experimental bias, donors of different ages were distributed randomly across sequencing lanes.

A total of 15 residues make up the CDR3, ends included. Only the CDR3 DNA is retained, 45 bases long and in frame from the first base. From the germline V gene, CDR1 is MNHEY and CDR2 is SVGAGI. Between the V and J ends, shortened by 7 bases and 2 bases respectively, the junction contains 16 bases. Library generation was performed with 5' RACE. Sequencing instrument: Illumina HiSeq 2500. The second PCR ran for roughly 6 to 11 cycles and used a J-beta primer mix along with a sample-barcoded 5' primer. A template-switch 5' adaptor carrying 12 random nucleotides introduced a unique molecular identifier onto each TCR beta cDNA molecule. Each sample yielded at least 2.5 million CDR3-containing paired-end reads. All of the RNA was converted into first-strand cDNA using the Mint cDNA synthesis kit, with a TRBC-specific oligonucleotide serving as the primer. All cDNA was treated with uracil-DNA glycosylase and then went through a first 18-cycle PCR with the universal primers M1SS and BC2_uni_R. The authors processed their data as follows. Normalization of each sample was performed by random selection of 1 million high-quality reads, each carrying a distinct molecular identifier. Reads sharing molecular identifiers were discarded rather than binned into consensus sequences. CDR3 identification, clonotype clustering and error correction used MiTCR with a Q25 quality threshold and the strictest error-elimination algorithm. A nonparametric unseen species model with Euler transformation was used to estimate a lower bound on total TCR beta diversity. TCRdb ran its own pipeline on the public reads, namely fastp trimming at Q25 and MiXCR clone calling, and kept in-frame beta chains. Under each unique CDR3 protein, matching rows form one entry showing the most common genes and DNA. TCRdb's processing, not the authors', yielded these V and J calls. Across this sample there are approximately 600,000 distinct CDR3 sequences, with roughly 53% seen only once. The ten largest account for around 37% of the sample.

Donors were under 40 systemically healthy Caucasian individuals from Russia aged roughly 6 to 95 years. Around 10 milliliters of peripheral blood were collected from each donor into EDTA-treated Vacutainer tubes. Ficoll-Paque density-gradient centrifugation was used to isolate PBMCs, with at least 7 million per sample. Trizol reagent was used to extract total RNA from PBMCs, with at least 5.5 micrograms per sample. For every donor, an aliquot of PBMCs went through flow cytometry to measure the percentages of naive CD45RAhigh/CD27high T cells. The research as a whole found: Compared with the aged group, the long-lived group had more naive CD4+ T cells, fewer expanded clones and increased TCR diversity, a pattern suggesting age selection. Bulk unsorted PBMC profiling prevented conclusive comparison of naive and antigen-experienced compartments. A strong correlation was found between observed TCR beta diversity and the percentage of naive T cells measured by flow cytometry. As age increased, observed TCR beta diversity per million T cells dropped in a roughly linear way, and a significant reduction was already evident by age about 36. Because donor CMV infection status was unknown, age-related changes in expanded clonotypes were potentially confounded. Estimates of total diversity from one million sequenced T cells were regarded as lower bounds and underestimates.

This sequence uses TRBV6-5 and TRBJ2-3; a confident D gene designation cannot be given. This receptor was obtained from a man between 60 and 75 years old in good health. Sequenced input: blood. The DNA sequence follows: TGTGCCAGCACCAAAGGCCGGGCGCTCACAGATACGCAGTATTTA. This yields the protein CASTKGRALTDTQYL.